These 4 T cell receptor beta chains share one sample of origin, sequenced in a study of radiation and T cells in renal cell carcinoma. The time point denotes: blood 4 weeks post-SBRT, at nephrectomy. The treatment here: 15 Gy SBRT to primary tumor, nephrectomy 4 weeks later. The table came from immunoSEQ multiplex PCR; TCRdb's copy has only in-frame clones and leaves some out. The repertoire includes 60,000 to 95,000 clones, less than 90% of them detected once, and approximately 2.4% sits in the top ten. Sequencing used blood, obtained from a patient whose treatment included radiotherapy and nephrectomy. Source of these receptors: a woman aged 55-69 years with renal cell carcinoma.

The V and J genes are TRBV5-8 and TRBJ1-4; TRBD1 matches 9 bases. The V gene's germline CDR1 is SGHTS and CDR2 YDEGEE. The CDR3 totals 12 residues. V shed 6 bases, J shed 16 bases, and the junction held 10 bases outside the gene matches. This chain's CDR3 is CASNLIGQGPFF. The CDR3 DNA reads as TGTGCCAGCAACCTGATTGGACAGGGGCCGTTTTTT.

This sequence joins TRBV6-5 and TRBJ1-1, with TRBD1 as a possible D gene (5 bases). CDR1 MNHEY and CDR2 SVGAGI come from the germline V gene. Trimming shortened V by 0 bases and J by 3 bases, and 11 bases separated the two germline ends. There are 15 residues in the CDR3. CDR3 nucleotides: TGTGCCAGCAGTTACTCTAACGGGGCGGACACTGAAGCTTTCTTT. Protein: CASSYSNGADTEAFF.

This sequence joins TRBV10-3 and TRBJ2-2, with 9 bases aligning to TRBD2. CDR3 length: 14 residues. CDR1 is ENHRY, CDR2 SYGVKD, per germline. The trim removed 2 bases at V and 6 bases at J, leaving 1 base unmatched. This chain's CDR3 is CAISEGTSSGELFF. CDR3 coding DNA: TGTGCCATCAGTGAGGGGACTAGCTCCGGGGAGCTGTTTTTT.

The V call is TRBV21-1, the J call TRBJ2-7. TRBV21-1 is given as a pseudogene. CDR3 size: 17 residues. The CDR3 is CASSSSRKTPRSYEQYF. CDR3 nucleotides: TGTGCCAGCAGCAGTAGTAGGAAAACTCCTCGCTCCTACGAGCAGTACTTC.